This record looks at one T cell receptor (beta chain) sequence and its context. No cognate antigen has been identified for it. No per-base quality is available; no much larger clone lies one base away. This sample also contains other DNA sequences that code for the same CDR3. The entry originates in a study of cytomegalovirus exposure and HLA in healthy donors (dated by TCRdb to about 2017). Describing the broader study: An earlier analysis of 550 to 700 of the donors reported 250 to 300 Gb of sequence data and roughly 100 million unique TCR beta sequences from around 200 million T cells. An early release that covered 500 to 800 HLA-typed donors contained approximately 300 gigabases of sequencing data and tens of millions of unique TCR sequences. Among the approximately 400 genotyped donors, approximately 76% belonged to the genetic ancestry cluster associated with self-reported Caucasian donors. The study was designed to test whether signatures of past pathogen exposure could be identified by cataloging public T cell receptors. The study used immunosequencing to profile the T cell repertoires of several hundred subjects and linked those repertoires to cytomegalovirus serostatus. A separate validation cohort of over 95 different subjects was used in addition to the roughly 700-subject first cohort. The study combined high-throughput TCR immunosequencing, statistical association of individual TCRs with disease status, and machine learning to predict cytomegalovirus infection status. A later analysis re-examined previously published TCR beta repertoires from over 500 donors and added high-resolution HLA genotyping to investigate patterns of TCR occurrence. Rather than drawing on any new phenotypic data, the later analysis identified candidate immune exposures from TCR beta sequences and the way those sequences occurred across donors. In an earlier analysis of 500 to 650 of the donors, high-throughput TCR beta sequencing was used to judge whether each TCR beta V gene segment behaved as functional or pseudogenic. Alongside the repertoire data, information on donor age, sex, ethnicity and CMV serostatus was compiled. A later genetic analysis used genome-wide SNP genotypes for about 60% of the roughly 700 donors, treating that subset as a discovery cohort. All discovery cohort repertoires had been generated on a single sequencing platform. Class I and class II HLA loci were covered by the typing at four-digit resolution. The number of typed donors differed by locus: about 629-630 for A, B, C, DRB1 and DQB1; about 520 for DQA1; 600 to 610 for DPA1; and 400 to 480 for DPB1. About five DR-DQ haplotypes were treated as single units for association and clustering because of strong linkage in the cohort. Across 300 to 400 genotyped donors of the cohort, an average of about 200,000 unique TCR beta nucleotide sequences per donor were sequenced, and around 19% of those sequences were non-productive. What the study reported, not specific to this receptor: Three of the identified cytomegalovirus-associated TCR beta chains were confirmed in vitro to be specific for cytomegalovirus antigens. A later analysis found that HLA-associated TCR beta chains were more clonally expanded and had lower generation probabilities than equally common non-associated chains. A cluster of highly shared sequence variants was judged likely to be a technical artifact of the sequencing pipeline. The only immune exposure information available for the cohort was CMV serostatus. The cohort was sequenced for TCR beta chains only, and without alpha or paired-chain data the features that could be detected were limited. Some IMGT-functional V segments, including TRBV6-2 and TRBV6-3, could not be told apart with the 87-base-pair reads, so those segments were excluded. While some public TCRs were present in many individuals, most TCR sequences turned up only very rarely across donors. A later genetic analysis associated a missense DCLRE1C variant with V-gene and J-gene trimming of TCR beta chains, and an independent cohort replicated the association. The classifier was reported to diagnose cytomegalovirus status with high specificity and sensitivity in both the original cohort and the validation cohort. According to a later analysis, TCR association rates differed among HLA loci, with DRB1 alleles showing the most associated TCRs and HLA-C alleles showing the fewest. Because counts were too low, 15 to 20 rarely observed V segments, including chromosome 9 orphons, were excluded from the earlier analysis of several hundred of the donors. A later analysis associated roughly 17,000 TCR beta sequences with specific HLA alleles at a false discovery rate of 0.05. A further reported finding was that TCR beta sequences accurately predicted the HLA-A and HLA-B alleles for most subjects in the first cohort. Linkage disequilibrium might explain the correlated functional status among segregating V segments, but an unknown experimental factor could not be ruled out. A total of 150 or so TCR beta chains were listed by the study as associated with cytomegalovirus. In a later analysis, several top co-occurrence clusters were reported to appear linked to parvovirus B19, influenza, CMV and Epstein-Barr virus. A later analysis found that most CMV-associated TCR beta chains appeared HLA-restricted, with HLA associations seemingly driven largely by CMV exposure. The presence/absence analyses assumed that sequencing depth was roughly uniform across donors, and that assumption may not be true. When HLA alleles, especially DR and DQ, strongly co-occurred, TCR associations were difficult to assign to individual alleles. Broadly in line with IMGT annotations, most TCR beta V segments showed up in productive rearrangements about 90% or about 30% of the time in an earlier analysis of approximately 600 of the donors. HLA typing was unavailable for some donors at each locus, so association tests used only the typed subset. According to a later genetic analysis, donors in an Asian-associated ancestry cluster had fewer N-insertions in productive TCRs than the approximately 690-donor mean. According to the authors, the approach could potentially be generalized to other disease states and immunological phenotypes.

CDR1 and CDR2 are drawn from the germline V gene: ENHRY, SYGVKD. V loses 0 bases at its end and J loses 8 bases; junction bases beyond the gene matches: 3. The cysteine opens and the phenylalanine closes a CDR3 of 13 amino acids. The kept DNA is CDR3 alone, 39 bases in frame from the first base. The cohort consisted of hundreds of healthy bone marrow donors. Cohort members were all nominally healthy when sampled, although unrecorded immune exposures were likely present. The donor tested CMV seropositive, placing the donor among the roughly 300 seropositive members of the cohort. A peripheral blood sample was provided by each donor, and peripheral blood mononuclear cells were used for TCR beta sequencing. Genomic DNA extraction from the blood cell samples was performed with the Qiagen DNeasy Blood Extraction Kit. The library was produced with the immunoSEQ multiplex PCR assay. For the multiplex PCR, a mixture combining 60 forward primers for TCR Vbeta segments and 13 reverse primers for TCR Jbeta segments was used. The CDR3 region of rearranged TCR beta genes was amplified from genomic DNA by a multiplex PCR assay. On the Illumina HiSeq System, the amplified TCR beta libraries were sequenced as 87-base-pair reads. As for the authors' bioinformatics: Across the 670 or so repertoires, a later analysis counted approximately 83 million unique TCR beta chains, around 11 million of which were shared by at least two donors. Raw reads were error-corrected and collapsed into unique sequences by a nearest-neighbor algorithm in which closely related sequences were merged to remove PCR and sequencing errors. Alignment of CDR3 sequences to IMGT reference sequences was used to assign V, D and J gene segments. For a sequence to be retained, a match of at least six nucleotides was required to both a V gene segment and a J gene segment. A rearrangement was called productive if the CDR3 had no stop codons and remained in frame with V and J, and every other rearrangement was called non-productive. CDR3 was defined by IMGT convention, running from the second conserved V-encoded cysteine to the conserved J-encoded phenylalanine. Sequences without an unambiguous match to a single V gene segment were excluded from the earlier analysis of 587 of the donors. In an earlier analysis of several hundred of the donors, V segments were called functional above 56.7% productive rearrangements and were called segregating when the between-donor standard deviation exceeded 5%. A statistical classification framework was built for diagnosing cytomegalovirus status from the catalog of TCR beta chain sequences. In a later analysis, TCR nucleotide sequences were compared against IMGT/GENE-DB human TR gene sequences so that V and J genes could be assigned. The TCRdist pipeline was used in a later analysis to assign CDR3 sequences and most-parsimonious VDJ recombination scenarios. A later analysis defined each TCR beta chain by its CDR3 amino acid sequence plus V-gene family, and excluded reads lacking a unique V-gene family. To address suspected cross-contamination and a sequencing artifact, a later analysis removed approximately 590 highly shared, low-generation-probability nucleotide sequences. A later analysis calculated a clonal expansion index for each public chain from normalized within-repertoire ranks of inferred template counts. A later analysis computed generation probabilities with a VDJ recombination model fitted to out-of-frame rearrangements, and checked the results against IGoR. In a later analysis, TCR-TCR, TCR-HLA and TCR-CMV co-occurrence was scored with hypergeometric tests, and a repertoire-size bias correction was applied to TCR pairs. To estimate false discovery rates, a later analysis permuted the HLA or CMV assignments 20 times. A later analysis grouped co-occurring TCRs with DBSCAN, adding TCRdist sequence similarity when clustering within HLA-allele-positive subsets. Co-occurrence clustering excluded repertoires with fewer than 30,000 or more than 120,000 public chains, plus five with anomalous nucleotide sharing. The immuneACCESS repertoire file appears here via TCRdb, limited to in-frame rearrangements. These files lack a portion of the clones; in checked studies, under half of the deficit traces to unresolved V genes, and the cause of the others is not known. That table furnishes V, J and clone size, whereas the DNA furnished D and trimming. The sample table shows 100,000 to 150,000 clones, and less than 75% are seen once. The ten biggest clones cover less than 2.5% of the sample.

Recombination linked TRBV10-3 to TRBJ1-1; the central 7 bases match TRBD1. The clonotype originates from a middle-aged woman in good health and CMV-seropositive. Sequenced input: PBMCs. The CDR3 reads as follows: CAISESPGQEAFF. The sequenced DNA is TGTGCCATCAGTGAGTCTCCGGGACAGGAAGCTTTCTTT.